The rows below give T cell receptor beta chains drawn from one sample of a study of blood T cell repertoires in COVID-19. Generated by immunoSEQ multiplex PCR, the TCRdb table keeps only in-frame clones and is missing some. The sample yields some 320,000 clones, about 90% seen once. What was sequenced was peripheral blood. Every receptor here comes from a woman younger than 45 with COVID-19, enrolled during active disease. Both conserved end residues are part of each CDR3. A D gene is named only where the DNA matches it firmly. A row's size may be missing; if present it is once, few, many or a size class.

few,TRBJ2-7,TRBV24-1,NA,CATSDPDTYEQYF,TGTGCCACCAGTGATCCTGACACCTACGAGCAGTACTTC
once,TRBJ1-6,TRBV6-1,TRBD1,CASSLEGTANSPLHF,TGTGCCAGCTCCCTTGAAGGGACAGCAAATTCACCCCTCCACTTT
NA,TRBJ1-5,TRBV5-1,NA,CASSPMGGHQPQHF,TGCGCCAGCAGCCCTATGGGGGGTCATCAGCCCCAGCATTTT
NA,TRBJ1-1,TRBV7-6,TRBD1,CASSFRTGSALAEAFF,TGTGCCAGCAGCTTTCGGACAGGGTCGGCTTTGGCGGAAGCTTTCTTT
once,TRBJ2-2,TRBV2,NA,CASSGRDSNTGELFF,TGTGCCAGCAGTGGCCGGGACTCGAACACCGGGGAGCTGTTTTTT
NA,TRBJ1-2,TRBV19,TRBD1,CASSMGTAYGYTF,TGTGCCAGTAGTATGGGGACAGCGTATGGCTACACCTTC
NA,TRBJ2-4,TRBV5-1,TRBD2,CASSLGGLARNIQYF,TGCGCCAGCAGCTTGGGGGGACTAGCAAGGAACATTCAGTACTTC
NA,TRBJ1-5,TRBV19,NA,CASSIDRTWSNQPQHF,TGTGCCAGTAGTATCGACAGGACGTGGAGCAATCAGCCCCAGCATTTT
NA,TRBJ2-1,TRBV5-1,TRBD1,CASSRGTGASRGNEQFF,TGCGCCAGCTCCCGAGGGACAGGGGCTTCCAGGGGGAATGAGCAGTTCTTC
NA,TRBJ1-1,TRBV28,TRBD1,CASSFRAPDRGPTEAFF,TGTGCCAGCAGTTTTCGGGCCCCGGACAGGGGGCCCACTGAAGCTTTCTTT
NA,TRBJ2-5,TRBV28,TRBD2,CASSSLAGEVSGETQYF,TGTGCCAGCAGTTCGCTAGCGGGGGAGGTATCGGGAGAGACCCAGTACTTC
NA,TRBJ1-6,TRBV2,TRBD1,CASTSPTGANSPLHF,TGTGCCAGCACTTCCCCGACAGGGGCCAATTCACCCCTCCACTTT
NA,TRBJ2-5,TRBV18,NA,CASSLSDSRPETQYF,TGTGCCAGCTCACTGTCGGACTCGCGCCCAGAGACCCAGTACTTC
NA,TRBJ1-1,TRBV5-1,NA,CASSSTLNTEAFF,TGCGCCAGCAGCTCTACTTTGAACACTGAAGCTTTCTTT